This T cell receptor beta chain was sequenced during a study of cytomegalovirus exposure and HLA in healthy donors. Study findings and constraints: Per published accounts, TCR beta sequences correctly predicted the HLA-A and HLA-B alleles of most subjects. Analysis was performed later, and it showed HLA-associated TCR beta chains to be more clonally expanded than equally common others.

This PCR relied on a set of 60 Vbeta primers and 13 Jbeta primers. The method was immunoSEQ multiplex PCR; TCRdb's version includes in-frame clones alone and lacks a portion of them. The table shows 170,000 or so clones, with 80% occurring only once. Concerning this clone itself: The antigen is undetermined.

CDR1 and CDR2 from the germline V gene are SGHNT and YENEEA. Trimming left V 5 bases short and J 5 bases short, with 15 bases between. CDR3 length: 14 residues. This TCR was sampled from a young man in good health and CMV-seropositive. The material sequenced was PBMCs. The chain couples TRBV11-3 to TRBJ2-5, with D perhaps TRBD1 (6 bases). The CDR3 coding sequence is TGTGCCAGCAGCGTAACAGGGCCCCGGGAGACCCAGTACTTC. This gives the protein CASSVTGPRETQYF.